This T cell receptor (beta chain) was captured by sequencing in a study of T cell changes during pregnancy in multiple sclerosis (dated by TCRdb to about 2019). Broadly, across the study: The study examined how the T cell repertoire changed over the course of pregnancy in women with multiple sclerosis.

The CDR3 holds 15 amino acids from the cysteine to the phenylalanine. The retained sequence is limited to the CDR3, 45 bases, with the frame set at the first base. For CDR1 and CDR2, the germline V gene lists SGHTA and FQGTGA. Between the V and J ends, shortened by 3 bases and 3 bases respectively, the junction contains 11 bases. Worth noting for this clone: Its antigen remains undetermined. It has no much larger one-base neighbor in the sample; base qualities were not kept.

The library was prepared using the immunoSEQ multiplex PCR assay. The immuneACCESS repertoire file appears here via TCRdb, limited to in-frame rearrangements. These files lack a portion of the clones; in checked studies, under half of the deficit traces to unresolved V genes, and the cause of the others is not known. For this sample there are tens of thousands of clones; about nine tenths appear just once. Of the sample, about 4.4% is held by the ten largest clones. The sample here was CD8+ T cells from peripheral blood mononuclear cells, taken after pregnancy. The chain links TRBV7-3 with TRBJ2-2; the D segment cannot be called with confidence. This TCR came from a female donor with multiple sclerosis, enrolled in a pregnancy study. The nucleotide sequence is TGTGCCAGCAGCTTGGGCCCCCTTTACACCGGGGAGCTGTTTTTT. The resulting protein is CASSLGPLYTGELFF.